The 3 T cell receptor beta chains below were found in one sample sequenced in a study of T cells in Graves' hyperthyroidism and ophthalmopathy. TCR beta CDR3 regions were amplified from RNA. HTBI primers were employed in a first-round RT-PCR of the TCR CDR3. TCRdb re-called the multiplex PCR reads through MiXCR, storing one row per CDR3 protein. This repertoire shows about 640,000 distinct CDR3 sequences, around 21% found once; its top ten account for about 34%. The sequenced material came from blood. Source of these receptors: a man aged 30 to 39 with Graves' ophthalmopathy.

This clonotype was detected ten times or more. Sequence at one end of the junction differs from germline and may be a read error. The DNA of the CDR3 is TGTGCCAGCAGCTTAGATTTGGGGACTCTAGCGGGAGTCTCCGACAATGAGCAGTTCTTC. Amino acids: CASSLDLGTLAGVSDNEQFF. The chain uses TRBV11-2 and TRBJ2-1; 10 bases fit TRBD2. Germline V gene lookup returns CDR1 SGHAT and CDR2 FQNNGV. The CDR3 covers 20 residues.

The table lists this clonotype with a few counts. CDR3 loop: CASSRQGYSPLHF. In DNA form, the CDR3 reads TGTGCCAGCAGCCGACAGGGGTATTCACCCCTCCACTTT. The rearrangement uses TRBV6-1 and TRBJ1-6, with 8 nucleotides matching TRBD1. J gave up 8 bases and V 6 bases, and 3 bases lay outside the gene matches. The germline gives CDR1 MNHNS, CDR2 SASEGT. This CDR3 contains 13 residues.

Remarks on this clonotype: A read error is possible here, since a much larger clone lies one base away. The V call is TRBV7-2, the J call TRBJ2-1; D unresolved. V lost 1 base to trimming and J lost 7 bases, with 11 bases between them. Germline V CDR1 and CDR2: SGHTA, FQGNSA. The CDR3 covers 14 residues. The CDR3 region is CASSLGDCTNEQFF. Written as DNA, the CDR3 is TGTGCCAGCAGCTTAGGTGACTGTACGAATGAGCAGTTCTTC.